The 24 T cell receptor beta chains presented below share a single source sample, sequenced in a study of graft-versus-host responses after intestinal transplantation. For these TCRs, the target antigens are not known. Generated by immunoSEQ multiplex PCR, the TCRdb table keeps only in-frame clones and is missing some. The table lists 80,000 to 100,000 clones, around 90% of them singletons. Source: unstimulated CD4+ T cells sorted from spleen or lymph node cells, taken before intestinal transplant. All receptors come from a human donor who received an intestinal transplant.

This clone was recorded only once. The chain carries TRBV18 and TRBJ2-7; TRBD2 matches at 14 bases. This CDR3 has 15 amino acids. Per germline, CDR1 KGHSH and CDR2 LQKENI. V lost 2 bases and J lost 5; bases outside the gene matches: 2. This chain's CDR3 is CASSPTGLAGDEQYF. The CDR3 DNA is TGTGCCAGCTCACCAACGGGACTAGCGGGGGACGAGCAGTACTTC.

This clone was counted once. V usage is TRBV6-6 and J usage is TRBJ2-7; D possibly corresponds to TRBD2 (5 bases). CDR1 is MNHNY, CDR2 SVGAGI, per germline (reference sequence). The CDR3 loop spans 13 amino acids. V was shortened by 2 bases and J by 4 bases, with 9 bases between the two germline ends. Here the CDR3 reads CASSYGLRYEQYF. The CDR3 nucleotides read TGTGCCAGCAGTTACGGACTCAGGTACGAGCAGTACTTC.

V usage is TRBV10-3 and J usage is TRBJ2-7, with D perhaps TRBD2 (6 bases). V shed 4 bases and J shed 2 bases, with 12 bases lying between them. CDR1 and CDR2 (germline): ENHRY, SYGVKD. The CDR3 runs 14 residues. The CDR3 protein is CAISGGTPPYEQYF. The CDR3 DNA reads TGTGCCATCAGTGGGGGGACTCCTCCCTACGAGCAGTACTTC.

The V and J genes are TRBV19 and TRBJ2-1, with TRBD2 matching 10 bases. V was clipped by 7 bases and J by 8 bases; unmatched bases: 20. This CDR3 comprises 18 residues. Germline V CDR1 and CDR2: LNHDA, SQIVND (reference sequence). The CDR3 is CASTIRRFPSGSTDEQFF. CDR3 nucleotide sequence: TGTGCCAGTACCATTAGACGGTTCCCTAGCGGGAGTACGGATGAGCAGTTCTTC.

The CDR3 DNA is TGTGCCAGCAGCTTAGCCGAGACAGGACCAGACGAGCAGTACTTC. Translation: CASSLAETGPDEQYF. The gene calls are TRBV7-9 and TRBJ2-7; D is possibly TRBD1 (6 bases). The CDR3 runs to 15 residues. Trimming removed 0 bases at V and 5 bases at J, with 14 bases between. Germline CDR1 and CDR2: SEHNR and FQNEAQ (reference sequence).

The rearrangement links TRBV5-1 to TRBJ1-4; maybe TRBD1 (5 bases). This CDR3 has 14 amino acids. V gave up 4 bases and J gave up 5 bases, with 12 bases separating them. The germline V gene has CDR1 SGHRS and CDR2 YFSETQ. In DNA, the CDR3 is TGCGCCAGCAGCCCGACAGATCGGAATGAAAAACTGTTTTTT. Amino acids: CASSPTDRNEKLFF.

This rearrangement joins TRBV10-2 to TRBJ1-5; tentatively, D is TRBD1 (6 bases). Trimming took off 2 bases at V and 3 bases at J, with 8 bases between the two ends. The CDR3 contains 14 residues. CDR1 and CDR2 from the germline V gene are WSHSY and SAAADI. This CDR3 is CASSENRVNQPQHF. The CDR3 bases are TGCGCCAGCAGTGAGAACAGGGTCAATCAGCCCCAGCATTTT.

This clone is a singleton in its sample. The CDR3 loop reads CASSQPGTKYNEQFF. Here the CDR3 DNA reads TGCGCCAGCAGCCAACCCGGGACTAAATACAATGAGCAGTTCTTC. The rearrangement uses TRBV4-3 and TRBJ2-1; 7 bases map to TRBD2. The V and J ends lost 2 bases and 4 bases, in that order; junction bases with no gene match: 5. Germline values: CDR1 LGHNA, CDR2 YSLEER. The CDR3 spans 15 residues.

The V and J genes are TRBV6-1 and TRBJ1-6, with 7 bases that match TRBD1. The CDR3 sequence is 13 residues long. J lost 10 bases, V lost 4 bases, and 4 bases had no gene match. Germline V gives CDR1 MNHNS, CDR2 SASEGT. CDR3 bases: TGTGCCAGCAGTGGACAGGGTGTGTCACCCCTCCACTTT. Translated, it gives CASSGQGVSPLHF.

This chain connects TRBV7-2 to TRBJ2-4; TRBD2 matches at 9 bases. CDR3 length equals 12 residues. Germline CDR1 and CDR2: SGHTA and FQGNSA. With 11 bases clipped from V and 9 bases from J, the junction kept 8 bases outside the gene matches. DNA for the CDR3: TGTGCCTCACGAGGTAGCGGGGGCATTCAGTACTTC. This translates into CASRGSGGIQYF.

The rearrangement uses TRBV5-4 and TRBJ2-1; TRBD2 is a possible D gene (6 bases). The CDR3 has 17 amino acids. The V and J ends lost 1 base and 4 bases respectively, with 18 bases between them. CDR1 is SGHNT and CDR2 is YYREEE in the germline V gene (reference sequence). The chain's CDR3 is CASSLSGLTGVYNEQFF. The CDR3 DNA reads TGTGCCAGCAGCTTGTCCGGACTAACGGGGGTTTACAATGAGCAGTTCTTC.

The DNA of the CDR3 is TGTGCCAGCAGTGCATTACAGGGCCCCCTGAACACTGAAGCTTTCTTT. It is translated as CASSALQGPLNTEAFF. The rearrangement joins TRBV27 to TRBJ1-1, with D perhaps matching TRBD1 (6 bases). The CDR3 has 16 residues. The V gene's germline CDR1 is MNHEY and CDR2 SMNVEV (reference sequence). V dropped 5 bases and J dropped 0 bases, with 16 bases sitting between them.

The chain joins TRBV2 to TRBJ2-7; D unresolved. The CDR3 has 13 amino acids. Trimming removed 5 bases from V and 0 bases from J, with 8 bases in between. CDR1 and CDR2 (germline): SNHLY, FYNNEI. CDR3 region: CASSSNFSYEQYF. DNA of the CDR3: TGTGCCAGCAGTTCCAATTTCTCCTACGAGCAGTACTTC.

The gene calls are TRBV15 and TRBJ2-3; D is possibly TRBD1 (5 bases). Germline V CDR1 and CDR2: LNHNV, YYDKDF (reference sequence). This CDR3 contains 17 residues. Deletions cut 1 base from V and 4 bases from J, with 18 bases between. The CDR3, as DNA: TGTGCCACCAGCAGAGGGGGCCGGGTCCTAAATGCAGATACGCAGTATTTT. Translation gives CATSRGGRVLNADTQYF.

The chain couples TRBV6-5 to TRBJ1-5; no clear D gene. Germline lookup yields CDR1 MNHEY and CDR2 SVGAGI. Trimming left V 8 bases short and J 2 bases short, with 13 bases between. This CDR3 spans 14 amino acids. CDR3: CASLQAFGNQPQHF. CDR3 bases: TGTGCCAGCCTCCAGGCCTTTGGCAATCAGCCCCAGCATTTT.

V usage is TRBV7-2 and J usage is TRBJ1-2, with 7 nucleotides matching TRBD1. The CDR3 has 13 amino acids. Germline lookup yields CDR1 SGHTA and CDR2 FQGNSA. V was clipped by 4 bases and J by 5 bases; unmatched bases: 4. The DNA for the CDR3 is TGTGCCAGCAGCTGGGACAGTCGGTATGGCTACACCTTC. It translates to CASSWDSRYGYTF.

In nucleotides, the CDR3 is TGTGCCAGCATTCAGTTACAGGTCTCCTACGAGCAGTACTTC. Protein: CASIQLQVSYEQYF. The chain employs TRBV5-6 and TRBJ2-7; tentatively, D is TRBD1 (5 bases). CDR3 length equals 14 residues. CDR1 is SGHDT and CDR2 is YYEEEE in the germline V gene. Trimming cost V 6 bases and J 0 bases, with 13 bases left between them.

The chain links TRBV6-1 to TRBJ1-1, with D unclear. V shed 1 base and J shed 1 base, with 4 bases lying between them. This CDR3 is built from 13 residues. Germline lookup yields CDR1 MNHNS and CDR2 SASEGT. In nucleotides, the CDR3 is TGTGCCAGCAGTGAAGTTAAGAACACTGAAGCTTTCTTT. This gives the protein CASSEVKNTEAFF.

The V and J genes are TRBV14 and TRBJ2-2; D might be TRBD1 (6 bases). CDR1 is SGHDN, CDR2 FVKESK, per germline. CDR3 length equals 16 residues. V gave up 4 bases and J gave up 4 bases, with 16 bases separating them. The CDR3 DNA follows: TGTGCCAGCAGCCCCCGGCCAGGGGCAGGCACCGGGGAGCTGTTTTTT. It is translated as CASSPRPGAGTGELFF.

This clone was seen a few times. The genes are TRBV6-1 and TRBJ1-4; 7 positions match TRBD1. This CDR3 has 14 residues. CDR1 and CDR2 (germline): MNHNS, SASEGT. Trimming removed 3 bases from V and 6 bases from J; junction bases left unmatched: 4. CDR3 sequence reads: CASSETGNHEKLFF. In DNA, the CDR3 is TGTGCCAGCAGTGAGACAGGGAACCATGAAAAACTGTTTTTT.

V is TRBV4-2 and J is TRBJ1-5, with no clear D. The V gene lost 0 bases and the J gene lost 0 bases, with 12 bases spanning the gap. This CDR3 region has 17 residues. Germline V CDR1 and CDR2: LGHNA, YNFKEQ. This CDR3 is CASSQDLGRLSNQPQHF. The CDR3 nucleotides read TGTGCCAGCAGCCAAGATCTGGGCAGGCTTAGCAATCAGCCCCAGCATTTT.

The V and J genes are TRBV12-5 and TRBJ2-2, with 8 bases aligning to TRBD2. V dropped 2 bases and J dropped 6; count of bases not matched to a gene: 11. Germline values: CDR1 LGHNT, CDR2 FRNRAP. This CDR3 is built from 17 residues. The CDR3 loop is CASGLFPGAGAPGELFF. The DNA for the CDR3 is TGTGCTAGTGGTTTGTTCCCGGGAGCGGGGGCTCCCGGGGAGCTGTTTTTT.

This chain uses TRBV5-1 with TRBJ1-1, with a possible D match to TRBD1 (6 bases). Germline V gives CDR1 SGHRS, CDR2 YFSETQ. The CDR3 totals 14 residues. Trimming shortened V by 2 bases and J by 4 bases, and 12 bases separated the two germline ends. For the CDR3, the DNA is TGCGCCAGCAGCTTAGCACAGGGCGGCACTGAAGCTTTCTTT. It is translated as CASSLAQGGTEAFF.

The CDR3 DNA reads TGTGCCAGCAGCTCACAGGGATTGTGGCGTAATTCACCCCTCCACTTT. This translates into CASSSQGLWRNSPLHF. The J gene is TRBJ1-6, the V gene TRBV9, with a possible D match to TRBD1 (6 bases). Germline loops: CDR1 SGDLS, CDR2 YYNGEE. The CDR3 is made up of 16 amino acids. Trimming cost V 4 bases and J 6 bases, with 17 bases left between them.